This T cell receptor (beta chain) was documented in a study of tumor and adjacent non-tumor tissue in lung cancer. The V gene's germline CDR1 is SQVTM and CDR2 ANQGSEA. V gave up 2 bases and J gave up 8 bases, with 9 bases separating them. The length of the CDR3 is 12 residues. This clonotype showed up just a few times. A much larger clone lies one base from this, so it may be a read error. The library came from three nested PCR rounds adapted from ARM-PCR protocols. TCRdb re-called the multiplex PCR reads through MiXCR, storing one row per CDR3 protein. Seen here are 68,000 or so distinct CDR3 sequences, about three fifths observed once, and the top ten hold 20% to 25%. The template was RNA from unsorted bulk tissue.

The chain is built from TRBV29-1 and TRBJ1-4; D is unclear. This receptor was taken from a man over 45 with non-small cell lung cancer. The sequencing sample was made of lung tumor tissue. CDR3 in amino acids: CSVEQVREKLFF. Written as DNA, the CDR3 is TGCAGCGTTGAACAGGTGAGGGAAAAACTGTTTTTT.